The 27 T cell receptor beta chains given below trace back to one sample, sequenced in a study of blood T cell repertoires in COVID-19. Using immunoSEQ multiplex PCR, the repertoire was profiled, and TCRdb retains in-frame clones only, with some absent. The repertoire consists of approximately 230,000 clones, with around 88% occurring once and the leading ten covering 6% to 6.5%. The specimen was peripheral blood. The receptor source for this set is a woman aged 25 to 39 with COVID-19, enrolled during active disease.

This clone has only one observation. J is TRBJ1-1 and V is TRBV2; 8 positions match TRBD1. CDR1 is SNHLY and CDR2 is FYNNEI in the germline V gene. J gave up 8 bases and V 4 bases, and 12 bases lay outside the gene matches. The CDR3 is 15 residues long. This chain's CDR3 is CASSVRDRSRGEAFF. The CDR3 coding sequence is TGTGCCAGCAGTGTCCGGGACAGGTCCCGCGGGGAAGCTTTCTTT.

The J gene is TRBJ1-1, the V gene TRBV27; perhaps TRBD1 as D (5 bases). This CDR3 contains 15 residues. Deletions cut 1 base from V and 2 bases from J, with 11 bases between. The germline CDR1 and CDR2 sequences are MNHEY and SMNVEV (reference sequence). The CDR3 DNA reads TGTGCCAGCAGTTTATGGGGCAGGCTTAACACTGAAGCTTTCTTT. It yields the protein CASSLWGRLNTEAFF.

This clone was found a few times. The junction and the germline gene differ at one end; a read error may be behind it. The chain links TRBV5-8 to TRBJ1-2; D is possibly TRBD1 (5 bases). CDR3 size: 14 residues. CDR1 SGHTS and CDR2 YDEGEE come from the germline V gene. The CDR3 nucleotides are TGTGCCAGCAGCTATGGCAGGGATAACGATGGCTACACCTTC. It is translated as CASSYGRDNDGYTF.

The chain links TRBV7-9 to TRBJ2-5; possible D gene TRBD2, 6 bases. The length of the CDR3 is 11 residues. Germline-derived CDR1 and CDR2 are SEHNR and FQNEAQ (reference sequence). V lost 8 bases, J lost 5 bases, and 9 bases lay in between. The CDR3: CASGGRETQYF. The CDR3 bases are TGTGCCAGCGGGGGGAGGGAGACCCAGTACTTC.

This chain joins TRBV29-1 and TRBJ2-3, with 7 bases fitting TRBD2. Germline lookup yields CDR1 SQVTM and CDR2 ANQGSEA. Trimming at V came to 5 bases and at J to 3 bases, leaving 5 bases not matched to a gene. The CDR3 sequence is 13 residues long. The CDR3 nucleotides are TGCAGCGTTCTAGCGGATGATACAGATACGCAGTATTTT. Its translation is CSVLADDTDTQYF.

The chain is built from TRBV7-2 and TRBJ2-2, with 7 bases lining up with TRBD1. The CDR3 loop spans 16 amino acids. Germline loops: CDR1 SGHTA, CDR2 FQGNSA. Trimming removed 5 bases from V and 1 base from J; junction bases left unmatched: 7. The CDR3 DNA reads TGTGCCAGCAGCCCACAGGGGAACCTGAACACCGGGGAGCTGTTTTTT. Residues: CASSPQGNLNTGELFF.

V gene TRBV9 combines with J gene TRBJ2-5, with 9 bases aligning to TRBD2. From germline, CDR1 is SGDLS and CDR2 YYNGEE. Trimming removed 0 bases from V and 4 bases from J; junction bases left unmatched: 4. This CDR3 spans 15 amino acids. CDR3 region: CASSVVGGRGETQYF. CDR3 coding DNA: TGTGCCAGCAGCGTAGTGGGCGGGAGGGGAGAGACCCAGTACTTC.

The table lists this clone with a few counts. V gene TRBV6-2 or TRBV6-3 combines with J gene TRBJ1-5; TRBD1 matches at 7 bases. The CDR3 consists of 13 residues. V shed 5 bases and J 3 bases; nucleotides not matched to a gene: 1. Germline V gives CDR1 MNHEY, CDR2 SVGEGT. The CDR3 DNA reads TGTGCCAGCAGTGGGACAGTCAATCAGCCCCAGCATTTT. Its translation is CASSGTVNQPQHF.

This clone showed up just a few times. This sequence joins TRBV3-1 (or the pseudogene TRBV3-2) and TRBJ2-3, with 8 bases aligning to TRBD1. CDR1 LGHDT and CDR2 YNNKEL come from the germline V gene (reference sequence). The CDR3 sequence is 16 residues long. V trimming: 2 bases; J trimming: 0 bases; junction bases outside the gene matches: 4. The DNA of the CDR3 is TGTGCCAGCAGCCAAATACGGACAGGGAGCACAGATACGCAGTATTTT. It encodes CASSQIRTGSTDTQYF.

CDR3 sequence reads: CASTGGIYEQYF. CDR3 sequence (DNA): TGTGCCAGTACAGGGGGGATTTACGAGCAGTACTTC. The chain couples TRBV28 to TRBJ2-7, with TRBD1 matching 8 bases. Germline CDR1 is MDHEN and CDR2 is SYDVKM. The CDR3 sequence is 12 residues long. V lost 9 bases and J lost 4; bases outside the gene matches: 5. Filled out from reference TRBV28 and TRBJ2-7, the complete variable domain reads DVKVTQSSRYLVKRTGEKVFLECVQDMDHENMFWYRQDPGLGLRLIYFSYDVKMKEKGDIPEGYSVSREKKERFSLILESASTNQTSMYLCASTGGIYEQYFGPGTRLTVT.

This sequence joins TRBV29-1 and TRBJ2-7; TRBD1 matches at 10 bases. This CDR3 region has 12 residues. Trimming at V came to 7 bases and at J to 3 bases, leaving 3 bases not matched to a gene. Germline loops: CDR1 SQVTM, CDR2 ANQGSEA. The DNA of the CDR3 is TGCAGCGCGGGGACAGGGGTCTACGAGCAGTACTTC. Translating gives CSAGTGVYEQYF.

This sequence joins TRBV29-1 and TRBJ1-2, with 8 bases aligning to TRBD1. Germline CDR1 is SQVTM and CDR2 is ANQGSEA. The CDR3 has 15 amino acids. V lost 5 bases to trimming and J lost 4 bases; unmatched junction nucleotides: 12. The CDR3 DNA reads as TGCAGCGTTTTTTATCGGACAGGGTACTCCTATGGCTACACCTTC. It specifies CSVFYRTGYSYGYTF.

The chain joins TRBV25-1 to TRBJ1-6; D might be TRBD1 (5 bases). Trimming shortened V by 8 bases and J by 6 bases, and 11 bases separated the two germline ends. CDR1 and CDR2 from the germline V gene are MGHDK and SYGVNS. The CDR3 is 13 amino acids. CDR3 in amino acids: CASGRRANSPLHF. The CDR3 region has the DNA TGTGCCAGCGGGCGCAGGGCTAATTCACCCCTCCACTTT.

The CDR3 sequence is CASSYSGRDTDTQYF. Written as DNA, the CDR3 is TGTGCCAGCAGTTACTCGGGCAGGGATACAGATACGCAGTATTTT. The genes are TRBV6-5 and TRBJ2-3; maybe TRBD1 (5 bases). Germline loops: CDR1 MNHEY, CDR2 SVGAGI. The V end was cut by 0 bases, the J end by 3 bases, with 10 bases between. The CDR3 contains 15 residues.

The gene calls are TRBV23-1 and TRBJ2-7; 7 bases match TRBD1. TRBV23-1 is an ORF, and what it does is uncertain. The CDR3 contains 15 residues. The J segment lost 5 bases and the V segment lost 3 bases, leaving 10 bases of the junction unmatched. Here the CDR3 reads CASSQLQPGQNEQYV. The CDR3 DNA reads as TGCGCCAGCAGTCAGTTACAACCGGGACAGAACGAGCAGTACGTC.

The chain links TRBV29-1 to TRBJ1-2; 11 bases are a match to TRBD1. This CDR3 is built from 13 residues. V trimming: 6 bases; J trimming: 2 bases; junction bases outside the gene matches: 2. Germline CDR1 reads SQVTM; CDR2 reads ANQGSEA. CDR3 region: CSVWTGGNYGYTF. The CDR3, as DNA: TGCAGCGTCTGGACAGGGGGCAACTATGGCTACACCTTC.

The J gene is TRBJ1-2, the V gene TRBV27; TRBD1 is a possible D gene (6 bases). The CDR3 totals 19 residues. From germline, CDR1 is MNHEY and CDR2 SMNVEV (reference sequence). Trimming pared 5 bases from V and 1 base from J, leaving 26 bases between. For the CDR3, the DNA is TGTGCCAGCAGTCCAATTACCAACAACAGGGTGGTGGTTAACTATGGCTACACCTTC. Its translation is CASSPITNNRVVVNYGYTF.

V and J are TRBV27 and TRBJ2-7; 7 nucleotides line up with TRBD1. V was pared by 0 bases and J by 5 bases, with 4 bases of the junction left unmatched. The CDR3 is 14 amino acids. CDR1 and CDR2 from the germline V gene are MNHEY and SMNVEV (reference sequence). The CDR3 coding sequence is TGTGCCAGCAGTTTATCCGGGACAGAAAACGAGCAGTACTTC. The encoded protein is CASSLSGTENEQYF.

For the CDR3, the DNA is TGCGCCAGCAGCCAAGATTCCGGGGGGAACACTGAAGCTTTCTTT. It encodes CASSQDSGGNTEAFF. The chain links TRBV4-3 to TRBJ1-1; a possible D gene is TRBD1 (5 bases). From germline, CDR1 is LGHNA and CDR2 YSLEER. The CDR3 loop spans 15 amino acids. The V gene lost 0 bases and the J gene lost 1 base, with 9 bases spanning the gap.

This chain connects TRBV3-1 (or the pseudogene TRBV3-2) to TRBJ1-4; 7 positions match TRBD1. The V and J ends lost 4 bases and 2 bases, in that order; junction bases with no gene match: 4. The CDR3 is 15 amino acids. CDR1 is LGHDT, CDR2 YNNKEL, per germline (reference sequence). DNA for the CDR3: TGTGCCAGCAGCCTCAGGGGGACCACTAATGAAAAACTGTTTTTT. Its translation is CASSLRGTTNEKLFF.

This chain joins TRBV11-2 and TRBJ2-3, with D possibly being TRBD2 (7 bases). V lost 3 bases and J lost 3, with 16 bases in between. The V gene's germline CDR1 is SGHAT and CDR2 FQNNGV. CDR3 length equals 16 residues. Written as DNA, the CDR3 is TGTGCCAGCAGCTTTGATCTGGGGAGGGGGACAGATACGCAGTATTTT. This codes for CASSFDLGRGTDTQYF. The full variable domain, its missing parts supplied by reference TRBV11-2 and TRBJ2-3, is EAGVAQSPRYKIIEKRQSVAFWCNPISGHATLYWYQQILGQGPKLLIQFQNNGVVDDSQLPKDRFSAERLKGVDSTLKIQPAKLEDSAVYLCASSFDLGRGTDTQYFGPGTRLTVL.

The genes are TRBV3-1 (or the pseudogene TRBV3-2) and TRBJ1-3; D is unclear. V was shortened by 5 bases and J by 0 bases, with 8 bases between the two germline ends. Germline CDR1 reads LGHDT; CDR2 reads YNNKEL (reference sequence). CDR3 length equals 14 residues. For the CDR3, the DNA is TGTGCCAGCAGCGGACGGGGCTCTGGAAACACCATATATTTT. It codes for CASSGRGSGNTIYF.

This clone was seen once. This chain joins TRBV10-3 and TRBJ1-2, with 11 bases fitting TRBD1. After removal of 1 base from V and 1 base from J, the junction contained 5 bases not matched to a gene. This CDR3 is built from 17 residues. The germline CDR1 and CDR2 sequences are ENHRY and SYGVKD. The DNA for the CDR3 is TGTGCCATCAGTGAGTTTGGACAGGGGGCGAATAACTATGGCTACACCTTC. Its protein product is CAISEFGQGANNYGYTF.

The chain joins TRBV5-4 to TRBJ2-5; 8 bases map to TRBD1. This CDR3 has 16 residues. CDR1 is SGHNT and CDR2 is YYREEE in the germline V gene (reference sequence). The V segment lost 2 bases and the J segment 5 bases; nucleotides outside the gene matches: 11. CDR3 nucleotide sequence: TGTGCCAGCAGCTTTGGGCAGGGGGCGCGTCCTGAGACCCAGTACTTC. Translated: CASSFGQGARPETQYF.

V and J are TRBV29-1 and TRBJ2-2, with 7 bases lining up with TRBD1. The CDR3 loop spans 14 amino acids. Germline trimming cut 6 bases from V and 6 bases from J; bases unmatched to any gene: 10. Looked up from germline, CDR1 is SQVTM and CDR2 is ANQGSEA. The CDR3 DNA reads TGCAGCGTGGAGACAGGGATGAGGGCCGGGGAGCTGTTTTTT. Its translation: CSVETGMRAGELFF.

V and J are TRBV18 and TRBJ1-3; TRBD1 aligns across 9 bases. V was pared by 4 bases and J by 0 bases, with 4 bases of the junction left unmatched. CDR1 is KGHSH and CDR2 is LQKENI in the germline V gene. The CDR3 is 16 amino acids. As DNA, the CDR3 is TGTGCCAGCTCACAACCGGGACAGGGCTCTGGAAACACCATATATTTT. This gives the protein CASSQPGQGSGNTIYF.

This chain connects TRBV10-3 to TRBJ2-7; the match to TRBD2 covers 7 bases. Looked up from germline, CDR1 is ENHRY and CDR2 is SYGVKD. This CDR3 has 17 residues. V lost 6 bases and J lost 2; bases outside the gene matches: 16. DNA of the CDR3: TGTGCCATCAGGGCTAGCGGAGTCTCCTTTTCTACCTACGAGCAGTACGTC. Encoded protein: CAIRASGVSFSTYEQYV.